Detailed here is one T cell receptor beta chain. The data were produced by immunoSEQ multiplex PCR, yet TCRdb's version contains in-frame clones alone and is incomplete. Among around 130,000 clones listed, around 89% were seen once. The CDR3 runs to 17 residues. The J segment lost 2 bases and the V segment lost 5 bases, leaving 10 bases of the junction unmatched. This sample was taken from a study of radiotherapy plus CTLA-4 blockade in lung cancer. For the study at large: Objective responses emerged in 15% to 20% of patients, and about 30% attained disease control.

The genes are TRBV5-3 and TRBJ2-2; 9 bases are a match to TRBD2. TRBV5-3 is an open reading frame whose function is uncertain. The sequence was collected from a human donor with non-small cell lung cancer that progressed on radiotherapy plus ipilimumab. The sequences come from peripheral blood, collected from a patient treated with radiotherapy plus ipilimumab. The CDR3 here is CARRVHSGSHNTGELFF. Here the CDR3 DNA reads TGTGCCAGAAGGGTCCATAGCGGGAGCCATAACACCGGGGAGCTGTTTTTT.